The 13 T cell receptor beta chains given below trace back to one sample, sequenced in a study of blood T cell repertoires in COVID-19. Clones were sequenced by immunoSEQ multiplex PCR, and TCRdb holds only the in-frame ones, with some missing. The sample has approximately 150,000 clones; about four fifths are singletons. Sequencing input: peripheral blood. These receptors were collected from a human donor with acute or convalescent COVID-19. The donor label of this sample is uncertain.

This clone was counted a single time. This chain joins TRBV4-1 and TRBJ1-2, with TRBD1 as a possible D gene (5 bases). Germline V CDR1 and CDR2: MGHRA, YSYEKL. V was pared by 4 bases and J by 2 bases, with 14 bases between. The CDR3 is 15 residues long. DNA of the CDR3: TGCGCCAGCAGCCCACAGATGACAGAAAACTATGGCTACACCTTC. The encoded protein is CASSPQMTENYGYTF.

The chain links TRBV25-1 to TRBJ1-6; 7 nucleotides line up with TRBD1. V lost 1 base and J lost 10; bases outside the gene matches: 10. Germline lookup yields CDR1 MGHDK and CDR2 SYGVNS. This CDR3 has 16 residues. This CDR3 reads CASSESKTGSSSPLHF. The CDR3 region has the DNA TGTGCCAGCAGTGAATCCAAGACAGGGTCCTCATCACCCCTCCACTTT.

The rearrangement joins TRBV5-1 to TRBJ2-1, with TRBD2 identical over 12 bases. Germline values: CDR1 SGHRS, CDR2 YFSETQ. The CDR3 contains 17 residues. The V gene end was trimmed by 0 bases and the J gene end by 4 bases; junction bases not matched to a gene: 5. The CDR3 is CASSLAPLAGGYNEQFF. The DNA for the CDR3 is TGCGCCAGCAGCTTGGCTCCTCTAGCGGGGGGGTACAATGAGCAGTTCTTC.

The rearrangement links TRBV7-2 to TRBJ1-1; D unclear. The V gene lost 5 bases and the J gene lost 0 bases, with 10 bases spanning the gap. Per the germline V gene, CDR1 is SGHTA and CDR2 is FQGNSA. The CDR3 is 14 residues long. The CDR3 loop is CASSPRRVNTEAFF. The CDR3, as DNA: TGTGCCAGCAGCCCTAGGCGGGTGAACACTGAAGCTTTCTTT.

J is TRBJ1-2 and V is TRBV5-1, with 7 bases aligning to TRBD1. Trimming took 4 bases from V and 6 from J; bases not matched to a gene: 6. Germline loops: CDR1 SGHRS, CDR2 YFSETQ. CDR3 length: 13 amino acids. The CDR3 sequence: CASSAQGVDGYTF. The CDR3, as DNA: TGCGCCAGCAGCGCCCAGGGGGTCGATGGCTACACCTTC.

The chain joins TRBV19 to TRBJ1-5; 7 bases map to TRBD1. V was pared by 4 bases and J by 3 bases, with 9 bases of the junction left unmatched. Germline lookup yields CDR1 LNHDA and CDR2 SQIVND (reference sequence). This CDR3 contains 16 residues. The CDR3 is CASSRPRQGLNQPQHF. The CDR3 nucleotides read TGTGCCAGTAGTAGACCTAGACAGGGCCTCAATCAGCCCCAGCATTTT.

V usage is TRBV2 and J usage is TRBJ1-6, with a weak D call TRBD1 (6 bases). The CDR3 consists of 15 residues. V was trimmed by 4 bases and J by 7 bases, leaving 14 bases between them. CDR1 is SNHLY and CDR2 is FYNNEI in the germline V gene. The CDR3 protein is CASSARGGENSPLHF. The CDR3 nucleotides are TGTGCCAGCAGTGCAAGAGGGGGAGAGAATTCACCCCTCCACTTT.

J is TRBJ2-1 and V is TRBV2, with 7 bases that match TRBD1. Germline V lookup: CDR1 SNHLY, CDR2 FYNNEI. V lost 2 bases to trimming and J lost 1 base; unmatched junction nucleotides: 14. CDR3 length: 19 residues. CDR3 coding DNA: TGTGCCAGCAGTGAATTTGCGCCCGGAACAGGGGCTTCCTACAATGAGCAGTTCTTC. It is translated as CASSEFAPGTGASYNEQFF.

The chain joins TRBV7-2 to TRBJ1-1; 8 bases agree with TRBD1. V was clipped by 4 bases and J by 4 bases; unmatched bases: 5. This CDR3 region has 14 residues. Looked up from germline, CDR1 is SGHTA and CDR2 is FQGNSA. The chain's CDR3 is CASSSRTGSTEAFF. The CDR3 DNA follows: TGTGCCAGCAGCTCGCGGACAGGGAGCACTGAAGCTTTCTTT.

CDR3 residues: CASSPQAGNEKLFF. CDR3 DNA sequence: TGTGCCAGCAGCCCCCAGGCGGGAAATGAAAAACTGTTTTTT. The chain uses TRBV16 and TRBJ1-4; D not certain. From germline, CDR1 is KGHSY and CDR2 FQNENV. This CDR3 spans 14 amino acids. V was pared by 4 bases and J by 5 bases, with 11 bases between. The full variable domain, with the rest looked up from reference TRBV16 and TRBJ1-4, is GEEVAQTPKHLVRGEGQKAKLYCAPIKGHSYVFWYQQVLKNEFKFLISFQNENVFDETGMPKERFSAKCLPNSPCSLEIQATKLEDSAVYFCASSPQAGNEKLFFGSGTQLSVL.

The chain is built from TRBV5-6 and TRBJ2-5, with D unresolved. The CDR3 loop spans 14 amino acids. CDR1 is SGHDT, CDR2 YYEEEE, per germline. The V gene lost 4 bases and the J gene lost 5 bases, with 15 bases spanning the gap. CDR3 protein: CASSPGPSWETQYF. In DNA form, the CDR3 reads TGTGCCAGCAGCCCTGGGCCTTCGTGGGAGACCCAGTACTTC.

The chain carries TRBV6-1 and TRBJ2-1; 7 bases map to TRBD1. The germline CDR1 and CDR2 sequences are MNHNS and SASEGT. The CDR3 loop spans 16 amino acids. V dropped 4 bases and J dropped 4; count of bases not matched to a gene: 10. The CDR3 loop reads CASSGRQGLGYNEQFF. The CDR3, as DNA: TGTGCCAGCAGTGGAAGACAGGGTTTGGGGTACAATGAGCAGTTCTTC.

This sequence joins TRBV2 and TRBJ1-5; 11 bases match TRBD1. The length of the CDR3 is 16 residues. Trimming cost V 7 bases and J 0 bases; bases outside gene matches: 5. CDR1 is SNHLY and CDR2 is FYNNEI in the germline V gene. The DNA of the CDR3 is TGTGCCAGCACCGGGACAGGGGGGTATAGCAATCAGCCCCAGCATTTT. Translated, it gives CASTGTGGYSNQPQHF.